One sample yielded the 32 T cell receptor beta chains listed below, sequenced in a study of blood T cell repertoires in COVID-19. Clones were read by immunoSEQ multiplex PCR, and TCRdb kept only the in-frame ones, dropping some. The table records about 280,000 clones, 65% to 90% of them present only once. The sequenced material came from peripheral blood. Every receptor here comes from a man aged 50-60 years with active or convalescent COVID-19.

This chain links TRBV2 with TRBJ2-4, with D perhaps TRBD1 (11 bases). Germline CDR1 and CDR2: SNHLY and FYNNEI. There are 19 residues in the CDR3. V lost 5 bases and J lost 6, with 29 bases in between. CDR3 amino acids: CASSQDRGLSSGSGNIQYF. The CDR3 DNA sequence: TGTGCCAGCAGTCAGGACAGGGGGCTGTCTAGCGGGAGCGGAAACATTCAGTACTTC.

The chain joins TRBV12-3 or TRBV12-4 to TRBJ2-1; D perhaps matches TRBD2 (5 bases). The CDR3 totals 13 residues. The V gene lost 3 bases and the J gene lost 5 bases, with 8 bases spanning the gap. The CDR3 is CASSFRGNNEQFF. CDR3 coding DNA: TGTGCCAGCAGTTTCCGAGGGAACAATGAGCAGTTCTTC.

This chain connects TRBV4-1 to TRBJ1-4; no clear D. V dropped 4 bases and J dropped 7 bases, with 7 bases sitting between them. CDR3 length: 12 residues. Germline V gene data show CDR1 as MGHRA and CDR2 as YSYEKL. CDR3 sequence reads: CASSPYGEKLFF. DNA for the CDR3: TGCGCCAGCAGCCCTTACGGTGAAAAACTGTTTTTT.

The V and J genes are TRBV18 and TRBJ2-7; tentative D call: TRBD2 (6 bases). Trimming took 3 bases from V and 0 from J, leaving 12 bases between them. Germline V CDR1 and CDR2: KGHSH, LQKENI. The CDR3 covers 15 residues. Written as DNA, the CDR3 is TGTGCCAGCTCACCCGGTGACGGGAGCTCCTACGAGCAGTACTTC. This sequence encodes CASSPGDGSSYEQYF.

The V call is TRBV11-1, the J call TRBJ2-7; 9 bases fit TRBD2. The CDR3 is made up of 14 amino acids. J lost 0 bases, V lost 5 bases, and 2 bases had no gene match. Germline CDR1 SGHAT, CDR2 FQDESV (reference sequence). The CDR3 DNA follows: TGTGCCAGCAGCCGTAGCGGGAGCTCCTACGAGCAGTACTTC. Protein product: CASSRSGSSYEQYF.

This sequence joins TRBV5-1 and TRBJ2-5; possibly TRBD2 for D (5 bases). Trimming removed 3 bases from V and 1 base from J, with 10 bases in between. This CDR3 contains 14 residues. CDR1 is SGHRS, CDR2 YFSETQ, per germline. CDR3 nucleotide sequence: TGCGCCAGCAGCTCGACGGGGATCCAAGAGACCCAGTACTTC. Translation gives CASSSTGIQETQYF.

The chain employs TRBV30 and TRBJ1-2; TRBD1 agrees at 9 bases. The CDR3 extends over 15 amino acids. Per germline, CDR1 GTSNPN and CDR2 SVGIG (reference sequence). With V trimmed by 3 bases and J by 4 bases, 9 bases remained unmatched. The CDR3 coding sequence is TGTGCCTGGAGCCCCGACAGGGGGGTATTCTATGGCTACACCTTC. It translates to CAWSPDRGVFYGYTF.

The gene calls are TRBV11-3 and TRBJ1-4, with 7 bases aligning to TRBD1. The CDR3 runs to 20 residues. V trimming: 7 bases; J trimming: 3 bases; junction bases outside the gene matches: 23. CDR1 is SGHNT, CDR2 YENEEA, per germline. The CDR3 DNA is TGTGCCAGCATCAAACTTACCGGGACAGCCTTTTCTCGGGCTAATGAAAAACTGTTTTTT. It is translated as CASIKLTGTAFSRANEKLFF. The whole variable domain, remainder taken from reference TRBV11-3 and TRBJ1-4, is EAGVVQSPRYKIIEKKQPVAFWCNPISGHNTLYWYLQNLGQGPELLIRYENEEAVDDSQLPKDRFSAERLKGVDSTLKIQPAELGDSAVYLCASIKLTGTAFSRANEKLFFGSGTQLSVL.

DNA of the CDR3: TGTGCCATCAGCGATCTGGACAATTCAAATCAGCCCCAGCATTTT. This gives the protein CAISDLDNSNQPQHF. The chain employs TRBV10-3 and TRBJ1-5, with a possible D match to TRBD1 (5 bases). This CDR3 region has 15 residues. Trimming removed 6 bases at V and 4 bases at J, with 16 bases between. CDR1 and CDR2 (germline): ENHRY, SYGVKD.

The chain combines TRBV5-1 with TRBJ1-4; 11 bases fit TRBD1. The length of the CDR3 is 15 residues. V trimming: 2 bases; J trimming: 7 bases; junction bases outside the gene matches: 4. CDR1 is SGHRS, CDR2 YFSETQ, per germline. The CDR3 region is CASSFTGTGGEKLFF. CDR3 in DNA: TGCGCCAGCAGCTTTACCGGGACAGGGGGTGAAAAACTGTTTTTT. Full variable domain (rest looked up from reference TRBV5-1 and TRBJ1-4): KAGVTQTPRYLIKTRGQQVTLSCSPISGHRSVSWYQQTPGQGLQFLFEYFSETQRNKGNFPGRFSGRQFSNSRSEMNVSTLELGDSALYLCASSFTGTGGEKLFFGSGTQLSVL.

The chain has TRBV18 and TRBJ1-5; D is uncertain. The CDR3 covers 15 residues. V lost 1 base to trimming and J lost 6 bases, with 13 bases between them. Per the germline V gene, CDR1 is KGHSH and CDR2 is LQKENI. CDR3 in DNA: TGTGCCAGCTCACCACAAAGCGGGTCAGCTCAGCCCCAGCATTTT. Translation: CASSPQSGSAQPQHF.

A single count supports this clone. The rearrangement links TRBV5-6 to TRBJ2-7; D gene ambiguous. Germline assignment: CDR1 SGHDT and CDR2 YYEEEE. Trimming shortened V by 3 bases and J by 7 bases, and 11 bases separated the two germline ends. The CDR3 length is 12 residues. CDR3 DNA: TGTGCCAGCAGCTCTGGCTCTAGTGAGCAGTACTTC. Protein sequence: CASSSGSSEQYF.

The rearrangement uses TRBV5-1 and TRBJ1-6; 7 bases agree with TRBD1. Germline V gene lookup returns CDR1 SGHRS and CDR2 YFSETQ. V trimming: 4 bases; J trimming: 7 bases; junction bases outside the gene matches: 5. The CDR3 contains 14 residues. CDR3 sequence (DNA): TGCGCCAGCAGCGGCGGGACAGAAAATTCACCCCTCCACTTT. This codes for CASSGGTENSPLHF.

A single count supports this clone. CDR3 nucleotide sequence: TGCGCCAGCAGCCTGGGGCGGGCCCGTCAAGAGACCCAGTACTTC. Amino acid sequence: CASSLGRARQETQYF. J is TRBJ2-5 and V is TRBV5-1; D tentatively fits TRBD1 or TRBD2 (5 bases each). V gave up 4 bases and J gave up 2 bases, with 15 bases separating them. Looked up from germline, CDR1 is SGHRS and CDR2 is YFSETQ. CDR3 length: 15 amino acids.

V and J are TRBV6-1 and TRBJ2-7; weak D call: TRBD2 (5 bases). V dropped 2 bases and J dropped 3 bases, with 17 bases sitting between them. The V gene's germline CDR1 is MNHNS and CDR2 SASEGT. The CDR3 runs to 16 residues. The CDR3 region has the DNA TGTGCCAGCAGTGAAAAGGGAAGAGGGCCCTACTACGAGCAGTACTTC. This encodes CASSEKGRGPYYEQYF.

This chain uses TRBV5-1 with TRBJ1-6; 11 positions agree with TRBD1. CDR1 SGHRS and CDR2 YFSETQ come from the germline V gene. Trimming at V came to 3 bases and at J to 7 bases, leaving 6 bases not matched to a gene. This CDR3 comprises 16 residues. CDR3 nucleotides: TGCGCCAGCAGCTCCGGACAGGGGGCCGAGAATTCACCCCTCCACTTT. Amino acid sequence: CASSSGQGAENSPLHF. The whole variable domain, remainder taken from reference TRBV5-1 and TRBJ1-6, is KAGVTQTPRYLIKTRGQQVTLSCSPISGHRSVSWYQQTPGQGLQFLFEYFSETQRNKGNFPGRFSGRQFSNSRSEMNVSTLELGDSALYLCASSSGQGAENSPLHFGNGTRLTVT.

This clone was found many times. The chain links TRBV19 to TRBJ2-5, with D possibly TRBD2 on 6 matching bases. The V end was cut by 5 bases, the J end by 5 bases, with 18 bases between. Germline CDR1 and CDR2: LNHDA and SQIVND (reference sequence). There are 15 residues in the CDR3. CDR3: CASSDVRGVRETQYF. The CDR3 bases are TGTGCCAGTAGTGACGTGCGGGGTGTGAGGGAGACCCAGTACTTC.

The chain links TRBV4-1 to TRBJ2-3, with TRBD1 matching over 12 bases. The germline V gene has CDR1 MGHRA and CDR2 YSYEKL. Trimming at V came to 4 bases and at J to 5 bases, leaving 25 bases not matched to a gene. The CDR3 length is 22 residues. CDR3 sequence: CASSLQFTGTGGRQNYRDTQYF. DNA of the CDR3: TGCGCCAGCAGCCTGCAATTCACCGGGACAGGGGGCCGCCAGAATTACCGAGATACGCAGTATTTT.

The chain links TRBV9 to TRBJ2-1, with TRBD1 matching 8 bases. The CDR3 length is 14 residues. Per germline, CDR1 SGDLS and CDR2 YYNGEE. J lost 7 bases, V lost 4 bases, and 7 bases had no gene match. The CDR3 region has the DNA TGTGCCAGCAGCTCTTCGACAGGGGCGAATGAGCAGTTCTTC. Protein: CASSSSTGANEQFF.

The rearrangement joins TRBV5-8 to TRBJ1-2, with 7 bases that match TRBD1. CDR3 length: 17 residues. CDR1 is SGHTS and CDR2 is YDEGEE in the germline V gene. V was clipped by 0 bases and J by 5 bases; unmatched bases: 13. This CDR3 is CASSLEGSRGQPYGYTF. Here the CDR3 DNA reads TGTGCCAGCAGCTTGGAAGGGAGTAGGGGACAGCCGTATGGCTACACCTTC.

The chain carries TRBV5-1 and TRBJ1-1, with no clear D. This CDR3 comprises 15 residues. Trimming left V 0 bases short and J 3 bases short, with 12 bases between. Germline V gene sequence: CDR1 SGHRS, CDR2 YFSETQ. CDR3 bases: TGCGCCAGCAGCTTGGTTGGAGGCGTAGACACTGAAGCTTTCTTT. It codes for CASSLVGGVDTEAFF.

The chain recombines TRBV19 with TRBJ1-1; 8 bases align to TRBD1. The trim removed 10 bases at V and 7 bases at J, leaving 2 bases unmatched. Per germline, CDR1 LNHDA and CDR2 SQIVND (reference sequence). The CDR3 has 10 residues. CDR3 sequence reads: CATTGGEAFF. CDR3 nucleotides: TGTGCCACCACAGGGGGTGAAGCTTTCTTT.

This clone was detected only once. CDR3 in DNA: TGTGCCATCAGTGATACTGGTGACAATGAGCAGTTCTTC. It codes for CAISDTGDNEQFF. This chain links TRBV10-3 with TRBJ2-1; no clear D gene. V was trimmed by 3 bases and J by 5 bases, leaving 8 bases between them. CDR3 length: 13 amino acids. Germline assignment: CDR1 ENHRY and CDR2 SYGVKD.

The chain recombines TRBV18 with TRBJ1-2, with 11 bases identical to TRBD1. The CDR3 has 16 amino acids. Looked up from germline, CDR1 is KGHSH and CDR2 is LQKENI. The V and J ends lost 3 bases and 3 bases, in that order; junction bases with no gene match: 6. CDR3 nucleotides: TGTGCCAGCTCACCGACGCGGACAGGGGGCGACTATGGCTACACCTTC. It codes for CASSPTRTGGDYGYTF.

This rearrangement joins TRBV5-1 to TRBJ2-1, with 7 bases identical to TRBD2. With 2 bases clipped from V and 7 bases from J, the junction kept 9 bases outside the gene matches. CDR3 size: 15 residues. Germline V lookup: CDR1 SGHRS, CDR2 YFSETQ. The CDR3 DNA reads TGCGCCAGCAGCTTCCTAGCGGAGATTACAAATGAGCAGTTCTTC. The encoded protein is CASSFLAEITNEQFF.

This clone has just one count. The chain carries TRBV6-2 or TRBV6-3 and TRBJ2-1, with 10 bases matching TRBD2. Looked up from germline, CDR1 is MNHEY and CDR2 is SVGEGT. The V gene end was trimmed by 6 bases and the J gene end by 5 bases; junction bases not matched to a gene: 7. The CDR3 extends over 15 amino acids. CDR3 DNA: TGTGCCAGCAGCCCCGTTAGCGGGAGGAACAATGAGCAGTTCTTC. Its translation: CASSPVSGRNNEQFF.

CDR3 DNA sequence: TGTGCCAGCAGCCAGCTAGCGGGGGCAAAAGAGACCCAGTACTTC. This codes for CASSQLAGAKETQYF. This rearrangement joins TRBV3-1 (or the pseudogene TRBV3-2) to TRBJ2-5; TRBD2 aligns across 10 bases. CDR3 length: 15 amino acids. Germline values: CDR1 LGHDT, CDR2 YNNKEL (reference sequence). Trimming cost V 3 bases and J 3 bases; bases outside gene matches: 4.

The J gene is TRBJ1-2, the V gene TRBV27; the D is unclear. The CDR3 totals 10 residues. With 6 bases removed from V and 6 bases from J, the gap between germline ends came to 5 bases. Per germline, CDR1 MNHEY and CDR2 SMNVEV (reference sequence). The CDR3 nucleotides are TGTGCCAGCAGGTCGGATGGCTACACCTTC. Amino acids: CASRSDGYTF.

The chain links TRBV19 to TRBJ1-2; 7 bases fit TRBD1. This CDR3 spans 14 amino acids. The V and J ends lost 6 bases and 3 bases, in that order; junction bases with no gene match: 7. Per germline, CDR1 LNHDA and CDR2 SQIVND (reference sequence). CDR3 region: CASRGRGRDYGYTF. The CDR3 DNA reads TGTGCCAGTAGGGGAAGGGGGCGCGACTATGGCTACACCTTC.

This sequence joins TRBV6-5 and TRBJ2-1; perhaps TRBD2 as D (6 bases). The germline V and J ends were trimmed by 6 bases and 2 bases, with 11 bases remaining between them. The germline V gene has CDR1 MNHEY and CDR2 SVGAGI. The CDR3 has 14 residues. The CDR3 bases are TGTGCCAGCAGCTTGGGACTTCCCTACAATGAGCAGTTCTTC. It is translated as CASSLGLPYNEQFF.

This clone is a singleton in its sample. V gene TRBV5-6 combines with J gene TRBJ1-2; 9 bases line up with TRBD1. Germline V gives CDR1 SGHDT, CDR2 YYEEEE. The CDR3 is made up of 16 amino acids. Unmatched junction bases numbered 14, after V lost 4 bases and J lost 7 bases. Here the CDR3 reads CASSHPGGQGLGGYTF. The CDR3 DNA is TGTGCCAGCAGCCACCCTGGGGGACAGGGTCTTGGTGGCTACACCTTC.

CDR3 nucleotides: TGTGCCAGCTCACCAATCGGGACAGGGTACGAGCAGTACTTC. This encodes CASSPIGTGYEQYF. The chain carries TRBV18 and TRBJ2-7; TRBD1 agrees at 9 bases. This CDR3 comprises 14 residues. Germline V lookup: CDR1 KGHSH, CDR2 LQKENI. Trimming removed 2 bases from V and 4 bases from J; junction bases left unmatched: 3.